The present T cell receptor (beta chain) was sequenced within a study of T cells in Graves' hyperthyroidism and ophthalmopathy. Worth noting for this clonotype: Its specificity is not known.

The source of the PBMCs was approximately 10 ml of fresh peripheral blood. V was shortened by 6 bases and J by 6 bases, with 15 bases between the two germline ends. Germline V lookup: CDR1 MNHEY, CDR2 SVGEGT. The CDR3 totals 14 residues. The CDR3 regions of TCR beta were amplified from RNA transcripts. First-round RT-PCR with HTBI primers amplified the TCR CDR3 region. TCRdb ran MiXCR on the multiplex PCR reads and lists one entry per CDR3 protein. The table has approximately 720,000 distinct CDR3 sequences, under 20% seen once. Points from the study as a whole: Most thyroid clonotypes expanded above 0.001 were also detected in blood.

The chain has TRBV6-2 or TRBV6-3 and TRBJ2-1, with D possibly being TRBD2 (6 bases). The clonotype was recovered from a woman aged 45-60 years with Graves' hyperthyroidism that later progressed to Graves' ophthalmopathy. The source material was blood. This chain's CDR3 is CASSTRDLLNEQFF. The DNA for the CDR3 is TGTGCCAGCAGCACCCGGGACTTGCTCAATGAGCAGTTCTTC.